The 22 T cell receptor beta chains below all came from one sample that was sequenced in a study of blood T cell repertoires in COVID-19. The repertoire was sequenced with immunoSEQ multiplex PCR; TCRdb's copy has only in-frame clones and lacks some. The profile covers 150,000 to 200,000 clones, with roughly nine tenths appearing a single time and 0.99% taken by the ten largest. The specimen was peripheral blood. The receptors derive from a man aged 18-30 years with acute or convalescent COVID-19.

The chain combines TRBV29-1 with TRBJ2-6; 9 bases align to TRBD1. The CDR3 spans 20 residues. Germline trimming cut 0 bases from V and 2 bases from J; bases unmatched to any gene: 14. Germline V CDR1 and CDR2: SQVTM, ANQGSEA. The CDR3 protein is CSVEDHLLATGGTGANVLTF. The CDR3 nucleotides are TGCAGCGTTGAAGATCATCTACTAGCGACAGGGGGTACTGGGGCCAACGTCCTGACTTTC.

J is TRBJ2-3 and V is TRBV11-3, with D possibly TRBD2 on 5 matching bases. Trimming shortened V by 1 base and J by 5 bases, and 10 bases separated the two germline ends. Germline V CDR1 and CDR2: SGHNT, YENEEA. The CDR3 runs 14 residues. The CDR3 DNA reads as TGTGCCAGCAGCTTAGGGACTTCCTTAGATACGCAGTATTTT. This sequence encodes CASSLGTSLDTQYF.

This clone came up a few times. The chain is built from TRBV5-6 and TRBJ1-5; a weak D match, TRBD1 (5 bases). Looked up from germline, CDR1 is SGHDT and CDR2 is YYEEEE. The CDR3 spans 13 residues. With 5 bases removed from V and 3 bases from J, the gap between germline ends came to 9 bases. CDR3 coding DNA: TGTGCCAGCAGTGACAGAGACAATCAGCCCCAGCATTTT. This codes for CASSDRDNQPQHF.

This clone has just one count. The rearrangement uses TRBV5-4 and TRBJ1-1, with 12 bases that match TRBD1. There are 14 residues in the CDR3. Germline-derived CDR1 and CDR2 are SGHNT and YYREEE (reference sequence). Germline trimming cut 4 bases from V and 5 bases from J; bases unmatched to any gene: 3. The CDR3, as DNA: TGTGCCAGCAGCAGGGGACAGGGGGCGACTGAAGCTTTCTTT. Translation: CASSRGQGATEAFF.

The chain recombines TRBV10-2 with TRBJ1-5; D remains unclear. Deletions cut 0 bases from V and 8 bases from J, with 11 bases between. This CDR3 region has 14 residues. Germline V lookup: CDR1 WSHSY, CDR2 SAAADI. The chain's CDR3 is CASSESASLKPQHF. The CDR3 DNA sequence: TGCGCCAGCAGTGAGTCTGCAAGCCTTAAGCCCCAGCATTTT.

This chain links TRBV4-1 with TRBJ1-2, with D possibly TRBD1 on 6 matching bases. This CDR3 has 15 residues. The germline V and J ends were trimmed by 2 bases and 2 bases, with 12 bases remaining between them. CDR1 MGHRA and CDR2 YSYEKL come from the germline V gene. The CDR3 loop is CASSQQGQRNYGYTF. The CDR3 DNA follows: TGCGCCAGCAGCCAACAGGGACAAAGAAACTATGGCTACACCTTC.

The chain links TRBV7-8 to TRBJ1-5; D is uncertain. V was shortened by 5 bases and J by 4 bases, with 18 bases between the two germline ends. The CDR3 has 16 amino acids. Germline CDR1 is SGHVS and CDR2 is FQNEAQ. CDR3 sequence reads: CASSPEGRMPNQPQHF. The CDR3 DNA follows: TGTGCCAGCAGCCCTGAAGGGAGGATGCCGAATCAGCCCCAGCATTTT.

This clone showed up just a few times. This chain uses TRBV7-9 with TRBJ2-5, with 10 bases lining up with TRBD2. Trimming cost V 0 bases and J 6 bases; bases outside gene matches: 7. The CDR3 is 16 residues long. CDR1 and CDR2 from the germline V gene are SEHNR and FQNEAQ (reference sequence). This CDR3 reads CASSLAAGGPGKTQYF. DNA of the CDR3: TGTGCCAGCAGCTTAGCAGCGGGGGGGCCCGGAAAGACCCAGTACTTC.

In its sample, this clone was seen a few times. The rearrangement joins TRBV7-2 to TRBJ1-2; possible D gene TRBD1, 6 bases. Germline V lookup: CDR1 SGHTA, CDR2 FQGNSA. This CDR3 region has 16 residues. V lost 6 bases and J lost 3, with 20 bases in between. The CDR3 DNA reads TGTGCCAGCAGAACGGCCCGTAGGACAGCCGACTATGGCTACACCTTC. This codes for CASRTARRTADYGYTF.

The chain carries TRBV7-8 and TRBJ1-3, with D hard to call. V lost 2 bases and J lost 0, with 11 bases in between. The CDR3 has 16 amino acids. Looked up from germline, CDR1 is SGHVS and CDR2 is FQNEAQ. This chain's CDR3 is CASSLRGVSSGNTIYF. As DNA, the CDR3 is TGTGCCAGCAGCTTACGAGGAGTCAGCTCTGGAAACACCATATATTTT.

This clone was detected once. The V call is TRBV30, the J call TRBJ1-3; unclear D gene. Trimming removed 3 bases from V and 0 bases from J, with 12 bases in between. The CDR3 is 15 amino acids. Germline V gene sequence: CDR1 GTSNPN, CDR2 SVGIG (reference sequence). CDR3 nucleotides: TGTGCCTGGAGGGAGGGCCCTAGCTCTGGAAACACCATATATTTT. This sequence encodes CAWREGPSSGNTIYF.

This sequence joins TRBV11-2 and TRBJ1-1; tentatively, D is TRBD1 (5 bases). V lost 3 bases and J lost 0, with 14 bases in between. This CDR3 is 16 amino acids long. CDR1 and CDR2 from the germline V gene are SGHAT and FQNNGV. CDR3 nucleotides: TGTGCCAGCAGCTTGGAGCCGGCAGGGCTGAACACTGAAGCTTTCTTT. Translated, it gives CASSLEPAGLNTEAFF.

The chain is built from TRBV5-4 and TRBJ2-7; 8 nucleotides agree with TRBD1. Trimming took 2 bases from V and 3 from J; bases not matched to a gene: 7. Per germline, CDR1 SGHNT and CDR2 YYREEE (reference sequence). There are 15 residues in the CDR3. The CDR3 region has the DNA TGTGCCAGCAGCTTCTTGGGGACAGGCAACTACGAGCAGTACTTC. As protein: CASSFLGTGNYEQYF.

V and J are TRBV14 and TRBJ1-6; TRBD1 aligns across 7 bases. Germline V gene data show CDR1 as SGHDN and CDR2 as FVKESK. V shed 2 bases and J 7 bases; nucleotides not matched to a gene: 5. CDR3 length: 15 residues. CDR3 DNA: TGTGCCAGCAGCCAATCCGGGACAGCCAATTCACCCCTCCACTTT. Translating gives CASSQSGTANSPLHF. Supplemented by reference TRBV14 and TRBJ1-6, the full variable domain reads EAGVTQFPSHSVIEKGQTVTLRCDPISGHDNLYWYRRVMGKEIKFLLHFVKESKQDESGMPNNRFLAERTGGTYSTLKVQPAELEDSGVYFCASSQSGTANSPLHFGNGTRLTVT.

J is TRBJ2-3 and V is TRBV3-1 (or the pseudogene TRBV3-2); 8 bases are a match to TRBD2. Unmatched junction bases numbered 4, after V lost 4 bases and J lost 4 bases. This CDR3 has 14 residues. Germline assignment: CDR1 LGHDT and CDR2 YNNKEL (reference sequence). CDR3 loop: CASSRNGGADTQYF. In nucleotides, the CDR3 is TGTGCCAGCAGCCGGAACGGGGGGGCAGATACGCAGTATTTT.

This rearrangement joins TRBV21-1 to TRBJ2-1; the table gives TRBD2 as D, unverified against the DNA. TRBV21-1 is classified as a pseudogene. The CDR3 is 17 amino acids. CDR3 DNA sequence: TGTGCCAGCAGCAAAGTACGGGGGGCCCCAAAGGTCGGTGAGCAGTTCTTC. Its protein product is CASSKVRGAPKVGEQFF.

This clone was counted once. The V gene is TRBV27, the J gene TRBJ1-2; weak D call: TRBD1 (5 bases). V was trimmed by 0 bases and J by 1 base, leaving 6 bases between them. The CDR3 consists of 14 residues. The germline V gene has CDR1 MNHEY and CDR2 SMNVEV (reference sequence). The CDR3 protein is CASSLSGHNYGYTF. CDR3 nucleotide sequence: TGTGCCAGCAGTTTATCTGGACATAACTATGGCTACACCTTC.

The rearrangement joins TRBV18 to TRBJ1-5; 8 bases fit TRBD1. Germline CDR1 and CDR2: KGHSH and LQKENI. The CDR3 is 14 residues long. The V segment lost 8 bases and the J segment 1 base; nucleotides outside the gene matches: 4. CDR3 coding DNA: TGTGCCAGCGGGGGACAGGCAAGCAATCAGCCCCAGCATTTT. It yields the protein CASGGQASNQPQHF. Variable domain in full (rest from reference TRBV18 and TRBJ1-5): NAGVMQNPRHLVRRRGQEARLRCSPMKGHSHVYWYRQLPEEGLKFMVYLQKENIIDESGMPKERFSAEFPKEGPSILRIQQVVRGDSAAYFCASGGQASNQPQHFGDGTRLSIL.

The chain couples TRBV19 to TRBJ1-2, with D perhaps matching TRBD1 (6 bases). V lost 4 bases, J lost 4 bases, and 7 bases lay in between. This CDR3 comprises 12 residues. The V gene's germline CDR1 is LNHDA and CDR2 SQIVND (reference sequence). The CDR3 bases are TGTGCCAGTAGTAAGGACAGCTATGGCTACACCTTC. This codes for CASSKDSYGYTF.

The V and J genes are TRBV6-6 and TRBJ2-5; TRBD2 matches 8 bases. This CDR3 contains 15 residues. Unmatched junction bases numbered 12, after V lost 7 bases and J lost 5 bases. Germline loops: CDR1 MNHNY, CDR2 SVGAGI (reference sequence). Here the CDR3 DNA reads TGTGCCAGCACCCCGGGGGGGATCGGCTCGGAGACCCAGTACTTC. Its translation is CASTPGGIGSETQYF.

CDR3 sequence (DNA): TGTGCCAGTACCCCCGGGGGTAATTCACCCCTCCACTTT. This encodes CASTPGGNSPLHF. This chain joins TRBV19 and TRBJ1-6, with D maybe TRBD1 (5 bases). Trimming removed 7 bases from V and 6 bases from J, with 10 bases in between. CDR1 is LNHDA, CDR2 SQIVND, per germline (reference sequence). CDR3 size: 13 residues.

This rearrangement joins TRBV10-3 to TRBJ2-6; 9 bases line up with TRBD1. Germline V gene data show CDR1 as ENHRY and CDR2 as SYGVKD. The CDR3 is 17 residues long. Trimming removed 3 bases from V and 0 bases from J; junction bases left unmatched: 3. The CDR3 DNA follows: TGTGCCATCAGTGAACCGGGACAGGGCTCTGGGGCCAACGTCCTGACTTTC. Translating gives CAISEPGQGSGANVLTF.